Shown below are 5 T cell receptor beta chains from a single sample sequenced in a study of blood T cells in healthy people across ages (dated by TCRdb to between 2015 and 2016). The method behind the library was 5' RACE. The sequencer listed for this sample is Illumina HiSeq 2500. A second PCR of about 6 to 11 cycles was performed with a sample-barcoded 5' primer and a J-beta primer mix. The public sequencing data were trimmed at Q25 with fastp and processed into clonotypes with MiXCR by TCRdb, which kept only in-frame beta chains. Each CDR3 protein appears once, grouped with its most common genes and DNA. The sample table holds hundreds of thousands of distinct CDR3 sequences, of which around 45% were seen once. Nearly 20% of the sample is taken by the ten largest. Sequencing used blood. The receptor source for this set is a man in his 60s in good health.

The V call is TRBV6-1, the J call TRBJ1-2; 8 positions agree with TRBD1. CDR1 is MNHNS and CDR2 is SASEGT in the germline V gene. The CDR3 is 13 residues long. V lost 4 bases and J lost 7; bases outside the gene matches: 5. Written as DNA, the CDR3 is TGTGCCAGCAGTGTAACCCAGGGGGCTGGCTACACCTTC. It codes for CASSVTQGAGYTF.

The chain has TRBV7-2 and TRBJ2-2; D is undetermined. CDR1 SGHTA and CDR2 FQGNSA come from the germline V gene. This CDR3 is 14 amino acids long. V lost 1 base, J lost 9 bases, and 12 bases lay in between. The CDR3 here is CASSLEGPGRELFF. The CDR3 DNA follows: TGTGCCAGCAGCTTAGAGGGTCCAGGACGGGAGCTGTTTTTT.

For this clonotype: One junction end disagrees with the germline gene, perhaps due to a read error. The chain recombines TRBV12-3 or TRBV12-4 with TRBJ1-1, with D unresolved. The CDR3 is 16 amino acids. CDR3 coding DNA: TGTGCCAGCAGTTTAGGGCGTCGGACGGTGAATACTGAAGCTTTCTTT. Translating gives CASSLGRRTVNTEAFF.

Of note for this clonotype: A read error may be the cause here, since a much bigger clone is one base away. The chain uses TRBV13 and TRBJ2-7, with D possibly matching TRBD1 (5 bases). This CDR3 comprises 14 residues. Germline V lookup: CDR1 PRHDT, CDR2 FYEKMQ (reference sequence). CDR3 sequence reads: CANSLGGATYEQYF. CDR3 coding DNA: TGTGCCAACAGCTTAGGTGGGGCAACCTACGAGCAGTACTTC.

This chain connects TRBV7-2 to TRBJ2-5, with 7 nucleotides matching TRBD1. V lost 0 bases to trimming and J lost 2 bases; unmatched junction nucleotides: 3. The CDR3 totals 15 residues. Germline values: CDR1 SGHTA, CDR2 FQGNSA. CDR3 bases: TGTGCCAGCAGCTTAGCGCTGGACAGGCAAGAGACCCAGTACTTC. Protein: CASSLALDRQETQYF.